Detailed here is one T cell receptor (beta chain). The germline gives CDR1 LNHNV, CDR2 YYDKDF (reference sequence). The V end lost 5 bases, the J end lost 4 bases, and 27 bases lay between the germline ends. CDR3 length: 19 amino acids. The Seattle patients joined while their infection was active and were tracked longitudinally afterward. The data belong to a study of blood T cell repertoires in COVID-19. In the authors' methods: Counts of nucleated cells, estimated from reference gene primer amplification, were obtained. The method was immunoSEQ multiplex PCR; TCRdb's version includes in-frame clones alone and lacks a portion of them. V, J and clone size were drawn from that table, and D and trimming were deduced from the DNA. Here the sample spans some 170,000 clones, 80% to 95% being singletons.

The sequenced sample consisted of peripheral blood. The V gene is TRBV15, the J gene TRBJ2-1, with a weak D call TRBD2 (6 bases). The sequence was collected from a woman aged 55 to 70 with COVID-19, enrolled during active disease. Here the CDR3 reads CATSGTGRQRAETYNEQFF. The CDR3 DNA reads TGTGCCACCAGCGGGACTGGTAGGCAGCGGGCCGAGACTTACAATGAGCAGTTCTTC.